This TCR beta chain appears in the sequencing data of a study of blood T cell repertoires in COVID-19. Per germline, CDR1 SEHNR and CDR2 FQNEAQ (reference sequence). The CDR3 consists of 15 residues. V was pared by 5 bases and J by 3 bases, with 16 bases between. Produced via immunoSEQ multiplex PCR; TCRdb's table is partial and in-frame only. This table holds 100,000 to 120,000 clones, 81% found once. This chain connects TRBV7-9 to TRBJ1-2; D possibly corresponds to TRBD1 (5 bases). The sample comprised peripheral blood. This receptor was obtained from a man aged 80 or over with acute or convalescent COVID-19. The CDR3 here is CASSPSGRQYYGYTF. CDR3 nucleotides: TGTGCCAGCAGCCCCTCAGGGCGGCAATACTATGGCTACACCTTC. The whole variable domain, remainder taken from reference TRBV7-9 and TRBJ1-2, is DTGVSQNPRHKITKRGQNVTFRCDPISEHNRLYWYRQTLGQGPEFLTYFQNEAQLEKSRLLSDRFSAERPKGSFSTLEIQRTEQGDSAMYLCASSPSGRQYYGYTFGSGTRLTVV.